Shown below are 10 T cell receptor beta chains from a single sample sequenced in a study of T cells in Graves' hyperthyroidism and ophthalmopathy. Using RNA transcripts as the source, TCR beta CDR3 regions were amplified. First-round RT-PCR targeting the TCR CDR3 was performed with the HTBI primer set. Each CDR3 protein gets one entry after TCRdb re-called the multiplex PCR reads with MiXCR. The sample has 600,000 to 800,000 distinct CDR3 sequences; around 40% are singletons. The sample comprised blood. The source of these receptors is a woman between 35 and 50 years old with Graves' hyperthyroidism.

This chain connects TRBV4-3 to TRBJ1-1; no clear D. CDR1 and CDR2 (germline): LGHNA, YSLEER. The CDR3 runs 16 residues. V shed 0 bases and J shed 6 bases, with 17 bases lying between them. The CDR3 spells CASSQDRSGIGSEAFF. The CDR3 bases are TGCGCCAGCAGCCAAGATAGGTCGGGAATCGGGTCTGAAGCTTTCTTT.

The rearrangement links TRBV7-4 to TRBJ2-3; D ambiguous. Trimming stripped 3 bases from V and 3 bases from J, with 7 bases between. This CDR3 is 13 amino acids long. Per germline, CDR1 SGHVT and CDR2 SQSDAQ. The CDR3 loop is CASSFRQTDTQYF. The CDR3 DNA sequence: TGTGCCAGCAGCTTTAGGCAGACAGATACGCAGTATTTT.

This clonotype came up many times. The chain uses TRBV9 and TRBJ2-7, with 7 bases matching TRBD1. Per the germline V gene, CDR1 is SGDLS and CDR2 is YYNGEE. The CDR3 extends over 15 amino acids. Trimming cost V 1 base and J 3 bases; bases outside gene matches: 7. CDR3 in DNA: TGTGCCAGCAGCGTAACAGGGGCAGTCTTCTACGAGCAGTACTTC. As protein: CASSVTGAVFYEQYF.

This chain connects TRBV7-2 to TRBJ1-2; 8 positions match TRBD1. Losses at the gene ends were 6 bases for V and 5 bases for J; bases not matched to a gene: 8. Germline assignment: CDR1 SGHTA and CDR2 FQGNSA. There are 14 residues in the CDR3. CDR3 DNA sequence: TGTGCCAGCAGGGGACAGGCGGGCTGGTATGGCTACACCTTC. Encoded protein: CASRGQAGWYGYTF.

This clonotype was detected only a few times. An end of the junction differs from the germline gene, which may be a read error. The chain couples TRBV5-4 to TRBJ1-4, with D possibly being TRBD1 (6 bases). The germline V gene encodes CDR1 SGHNT and CDR2 YYREEE (reference sequence). The length of the CDR3 is 14 residues. CDR3 in DNA: TGCGCCAGCAGCCTACAGACAGGAGGGGAAAAACTGTTTTTT. Its protein is CASSLQTGGEKLFF.

This clonotype was counted many times. J is TRBJ1-2 and V is TRBV7-8; tentatively, D is TRBD1 (5 bases). The CDR3 loop spans 15 amino acids. Germline CDR1 reads SGHVS; CDR2 reads FQNEAQ. The V and J ends lost 7 bases and 7 bases respectively, with 22 bases between them. CDR3 in amino acids: CASIPTLGEVGGYTF. The CDR3 DNA reads as TGTGCCAGCATCCCAACCCTGGGGGAGGTGGGTGGCTACACCTTC.

This clonotype showed up just a few times. V is TRBV10-3 and J is TRBJ2-3, with TRBD1 matching 9 bases. CDR1 ENHRY and CDR2 SYGVKD come from the germline V gene. CDR3 length: 13 amino acids. J gave up 4 bases and V 5 bases, and 1 base lay outside the gene matches. CDR3 in amino acids: CAISTGGADTQYF. The CDR3, as DNA: TGTGCCATCAGTACAGGGGGCGCAGATACGCAGTATTTT.

Ten or more counts support this clonotype. The chain has TRBV19 and TRBJ1-2; TRBD1 might be the D (5 bases). Per the germline V gene, CDR1 is LNHDA and CDR2 is SQIVND (reference sequence). V was pared by 11 bases and J by 4 bases, with 11 bases between. CDR3 length: 11 residues. The CDR3 reads CAAGTAYGYTF. Here the CDR3 DNA reads TGTGCCGCCGGGACGGCCTATGGCTACACCTTC. The whole variable domain, remainder taken from reference TRBV19 and TRBJ1-2, is DGGITQSPKYLFRKEGQNVTLSCEQNLNHDAMYWYRQDPGQGLRLIYYSQIVNDFQKGDIAEGYSVSREKKESFPLTVTSAQKNPTAFYLCAAGTAYGYTFGSGTRLTVV.

This rearrangement joins TRBV7-9 to TRBJ1-6, with 12 positions matching TRBD1. The trim removed 5 bases at V and 9 bases at J, leaving 5 bases unmatched. CDR1 is SEHNR, CDR2 FQNEAQ, per germline (reference sequence). The CDR3 runs to 15 residues. The CDR3 DNA sequence: TGTGCCAGCAGCCACGGGACAGGGGGCGCTTCACCCCTCCACTTT. Protein sequence: CASSHGTGGASPLHF.

This clonotype appeared many times. This sequence joins TRBV10-3 and TRBJ1-1; 7 bases fit TRBD1. This CDR3 comprises 15 residues. Unmatched junction bases numbered 12, after V lost 10 bases and J lost 1 base. Germline CDR1 reads ENHRY; CDR2 reads SYGVKD. This CDR3 reads CATNRGADPNTEAFF. In DNA form, the CDR3 reads TGTGCCACCAACAGGGGTGCGGACCCGAACACTGAAGCTTTCTTT.